One and the same sample provided the 17 T cell receptor beta chains below, sequenced in a study of vaccination and CD4 T cells after COVID-19. With the Oncomine TCR Beta short-read assay, DNA from cultured CD4+ T cells was sequenced. One entry per CDR3 protein, called by TCRdb with MiXCR from the PCR reads. The table includes about 26,000 distinct CDR3 sequences, about 39% detected once. Indicated treatment: roughly 10-day PBMC culture with coronavirus spike peptide pools or control peptides (ViraFEST assay). Their recognized antigens are unknown. The sample consisted of CD4+ T cells from blood, cultured in vitro. The receptors were gathered from a human donor who had recovered from COVID-19.

The CDR3 DNA is TGTGCCAGCAACGGACAGGGGGTTGGTGAGCAGTTCTTC. Amino acid sequence: CASNGQGVGEQFF. The rearrangement joins TRBV28 to TRBJ2-1; 10 bases match TRBD1. CDR1 is MDHEN and CDR2 is SYDVKM in the germline V gene. This CDR3 has 13 amino acids. Losses at the gene ends were 7 bases for V and 9 bases for J; bases not matched to a gene: 6.

V is TRBV28 and J is TRBJ2-7; 9 bases match TRBD2. Germline CDR1 is MDHEN and CDR2 is SYDVKM. The V and J ends lost 9 bases and 4 bases, in that order; junction bases with no gene match: 13. The CDR3 runs to 15 residues. The CDR3 reads CASWGRTSAYYEQYF. Here the CDR3 DNA reads TGTGCCAGTTGGGGGAGGACTAGCGCGTATTACGAGCAGTACTTC.

This clonotype appeared a few times. CDR3 sequence: CASTLSRRTDTQYF. The CDR3 DNA reads TGTGCCAGTACTCTTAGCAGGAGAACAGATACGCAGTATTTT. This rearrangement joins TRBV19 to TRBJ2-3; D gene unclear. Germline V CDR1 and CDR2: LNHDA, SQIVND (reference sequence). The CDR3 loop spans 14 amino acids. Trimming removed 7 bases from V and 3 bases from J, with 14 bases in between.

The V gene is TRBV5-1, the J gene TRBJ2-3; D uncertain. The CDR3 length is 13 residues. Germline CDR1 SGHRS, CDR2 YFSETQ. The V and J ends lost 0 bases and 5 bases respectively, with 7 bases between them. In DNA, the CDR3 is TGCGCCAGCAGCTTGGCCTCGAAAGATACGCAGTATTTT. Residues: CASSLASKDTQYF.

This clonotype has only a few counts. This chain connects TRBV28 to TRBJ2-3; 15 bases are shared with TRBD2. Germline CDR1 and CDR2: MDHEN and SYDVKM. This CDR3 has 17 amino acids. With V trimmed by 3 bases and J by 5 bases, 6 bases remained unmatched. This CDR3 reads CASSFGTSGRSIDTQYF. CDR3 in DNA: TGTGCCAGCAGTTTTGGGACTAGCGGGAGGAGTATAGATACGCAGTATTTT. The variable domain in full, with the rest retrieved from reference TRBV28 and TRBJ2-3, is DVKVTQSSRYLVKRTGEKVFLECVQDMDHENMFWYRQDPGLGLRLIYFSYDVKMKEKGDIPEGYSVSREKKERFSLILESASTNQTSMYLCASSFGTSGRSIDTQYFGPGTRLTVL.

The chain links TRBV6-1 to TRBJ2-1; TRBD2 aligns across 7 bases. The CDR3 runs 14 residues. From germline, CDR1 is MNHNS and CDR2 SASEGT. Trimming removed 5 bases from V and 1 base from J; junction bases left unmatched: 2. Here the CDR3 DNA reads TGTGCCAGCAGTCTAGCGGCGTCCTACAATGAGCAGTTCTTC. As protein: CASSLAASYNEQFF.

This clonotype has just one count. This sequence joins TRBV14 and TRBJ1-6, with D unresolved. The CDR3 is 12 residues long. V lost 1 base to trimming and J lost 9 bases, with 4 bases between them. Germline V gives CDR1 SGHDN, CDR2 FVKESK. CDR3 DNA: TGTGCCAGCAGCCAAGTAGGTTCACCCCTCCACTTT. The encoded protein is CASSQVGSPLHF.

V is TRBV5-6 and J is TRBJ2-5; D perhaps matches TRBD2 (5 bases). Germline CDR1 and CDR2: SGHDT and YYEEEE. Trimming pared 8 bases from V and 10 bases from J, leaving 24 bases between. The CDR3 runs 14 residues. CDR3 residues: CASADTGYQGDQYF. The CDR3 DNA follows: TGTGCCAGTGCTGATACGGGGTACCAAGGTGACCAGTACTTC.

The chain has TRBV12-3 or TRBV12-4 and TRBJ1-1; D not resolved. This CDR3 comprises 13 residues. The germline V and J ends were trimmed by 3 bases and 1 base, with 6 bases remaining between them. CDR3 protein: CASSFAQNTEAFF. The CDR3 region has the DNA TGTGCCAGCAGTTTTGCCCAGAACACTGAAGCTTTCTTT.

This clonotype has only a few counts. The chain combines TRBV7-8 with TRBJ2-2; 12 bases are a match to TRBD1. There are 16 residues in the CDR3. Germline CDR1 and CDR2: SGHVS and FQNEAQ. Trimming took 3 bases from V and 7 from J; bases not matched to a gene: 6. CDR3 DNA sequence: TGTGCCAGCAGCTTCCGGGACAGGGGGCGCGGCGGGGAGCTGTTTTTT. It yields the protein CASSFRDRGRGGELFF.

The chain links TRBV6-2 or TRBV6-3 to TRBJ2-5; 12 bases line up with TRBD2. The V segment lost 8 bases and the J segment 1 base; nucleotides outside the gene matches: 8. Per germline, CDR1 MNHEY and CDR2 SVGEGT. The CDR3 length is 16 residues. The CDR3 DNA is TGTGCCAGCCTCGGACTAGCGGGGCTTCTCCAAGAGACCCAGTACTTC. This translates into CASLGLAGLLQETQYF.

This clonotype was observed a few times. The gene calls are TRBV27 and TRBJ2-1; 9 bases match TRBD1. Trimming took 6 bases from V and 3 from J; bases not matched to a gene: 6. In germline, CDR1 is MNHEY, CDR2 SMNVEV (reference sequence). This CDR3 has 15 amino acids. CDR3 sequence: CASRTTGGVYNEQFF. The CDR3 DNA follows: TGTGCCAGCAGAACGACAGGGGGGGTCTACAATGAGCAGTTCTTC.

The gene calls are TRBV24-1 and TRBJ2-1, with 11 positions matching TRBD2. CDR1 is KGHDR, CDR2 SFDVKD, per germline. Trimming took 8 bases from V and 8 from J; bases not matched to a gene: 7. The CDR3 is made up of 14 amino acids. The CDR3 DNA reads TGTGCCACCAAGACTAGCGGGACTATCGATGAGCAGTTCTTC. Amino acids: CATKTSGTIDEQFF.

This chain connects TRBV5-1 to TRBJ1-6; possibly TRBD1 for D (5 bases). V was pared by 0 bases and J by 5 bases, with 12 bases between. CDR3 length: 16 amino acids. Looked up from germline, CDR1 is SGHRS and CDR2 is YFSETQ. CDR3 sequence (DNA): TGCGCCAGCAGCTTGGCGGCAGGGAGGGATAATTCACCCCTCCACTTT. Translated: CASSLAAGRDNSPLHF.

Only a few counts were recorded for this clonotype. This chain links TRBV20-1 with TRBJ2-7, with TRBD1 as a possible D gene (6 bases). The CDR3 contains 14 residues. In germline, CDR1 is DFQATT, CDR2 SNEGSKA (reference sequence). The V gene lost 0 bases and the J gene lost 3 bases, with 12 bases spanning the gap. CDR3 nucleotide sequence: TGCAGTGCTAGAGACGTCCGGGACAACTACGAGCAGTACTTC. It encodes CSARDVRDNYEQYF.

This clonotype came up a few times. The chain combines TRBV6-1 with TRBJ1-5; D might be TRBD1 (5 bases). V was clipped by 6 bases and J by 3 bases, with 15 bases between them. CDR1 MNHNS and CDR2 SASEGT come from the germline V gene. The CDR3 is made up of 15 amino acids. CDR3 sequence reads: CASRASQGYNQPQHF. The CDR3 nucleotides are TGTGCCAGCAGAGCTTCTCAGGGTTACAATCAGCCCCAGCATTTT.

This chain links TRBV11-2 with TRBJ2-7, with a possible D match to TRBD1 (5 bases). The CDR3 has 14 amino acids. Germline V lookup: CDR1 SGHAT, CDR2 FQNNGV. V dropped 5 bases and J dropped 4 bases, with 15 bases sitting between them. The CDR3 is CASSPDISFYEQYF. In DNA, the CDR3 is TGTGCCAGCAGCCCGGACATCTCTTTTTACGAGCAGTACTTC.